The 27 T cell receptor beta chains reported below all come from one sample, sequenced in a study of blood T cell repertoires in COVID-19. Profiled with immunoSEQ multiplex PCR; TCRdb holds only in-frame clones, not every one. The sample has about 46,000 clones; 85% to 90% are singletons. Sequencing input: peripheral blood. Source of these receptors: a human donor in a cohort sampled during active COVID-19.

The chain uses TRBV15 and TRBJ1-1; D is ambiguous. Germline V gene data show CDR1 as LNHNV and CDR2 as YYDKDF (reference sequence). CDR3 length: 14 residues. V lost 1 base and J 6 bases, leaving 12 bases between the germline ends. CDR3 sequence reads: CATSRGPPTAEAFF. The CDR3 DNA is TGTGCCACCAGCAGAGGTCCCCCCACGGCTGAAGCTTTCTTT.

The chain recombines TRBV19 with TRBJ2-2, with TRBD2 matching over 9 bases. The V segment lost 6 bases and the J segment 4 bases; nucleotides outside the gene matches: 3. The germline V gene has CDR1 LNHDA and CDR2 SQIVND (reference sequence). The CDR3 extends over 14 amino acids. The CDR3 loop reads CASRPSGITGELFF. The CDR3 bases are TGTGCCAGTAGGCCTAGCGGGATCACCGGGGAGCTGTTTTTT.

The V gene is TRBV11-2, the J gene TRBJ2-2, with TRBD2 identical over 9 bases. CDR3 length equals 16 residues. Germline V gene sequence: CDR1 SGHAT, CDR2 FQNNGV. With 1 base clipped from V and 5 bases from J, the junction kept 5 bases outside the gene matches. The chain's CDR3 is CASSLVAGDGTGELFF. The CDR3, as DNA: TGTGCCAGCAGCTTAGTAGCGGGAGATGGGACCGGGGAGCTGTTTTTT. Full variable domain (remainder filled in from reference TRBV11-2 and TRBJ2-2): EAGVAQSPRYKIIEKRQSVAFWCNPISGHATLYWYQQILGQGPKLLIQFQNNGVVDDSQLPKDRFSAERLKGVDSTLKIQPAKLEDSAVYLCASSLVAGDGTGELFFGEGSRLTVL.

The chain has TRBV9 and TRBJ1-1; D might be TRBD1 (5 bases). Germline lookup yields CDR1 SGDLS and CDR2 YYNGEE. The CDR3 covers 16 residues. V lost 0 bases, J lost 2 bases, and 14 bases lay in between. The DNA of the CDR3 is TGTGCCAGCAGCGTAGCTTTAGGCGGGGCTAACACTGAAGCTTTCTTT. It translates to CASSVALGGANTEAFF. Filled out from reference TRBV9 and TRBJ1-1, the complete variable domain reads DSGVTQTPKHLITATGQRVTLRCSPRSGDLSVYWYQQSLDQGLQFLIQYYNGEERAKGNILERFSAQQFPDLHSELNLSSLELGDSALYFCASSVALGGANTEAFFGQGTRLTVV.

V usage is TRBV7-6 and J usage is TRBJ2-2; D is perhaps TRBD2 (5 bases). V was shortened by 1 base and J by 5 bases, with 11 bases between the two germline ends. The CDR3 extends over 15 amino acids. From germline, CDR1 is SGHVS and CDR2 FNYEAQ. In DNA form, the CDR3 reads TGTGCCAGCAGCTTAGGGTACGGCGGGACCGGGGAGCTGTTTTTT. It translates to CASSLGYGGTGELFF.

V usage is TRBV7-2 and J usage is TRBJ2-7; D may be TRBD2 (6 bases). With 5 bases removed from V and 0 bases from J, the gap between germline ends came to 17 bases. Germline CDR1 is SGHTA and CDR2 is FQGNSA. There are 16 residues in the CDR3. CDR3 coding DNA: TGTGCCAGCAGCCCCCTCGGTCGGGAGCCCTCCTACGAGCAGTACTTC. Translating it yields CASSPLGREPSYEQYF.

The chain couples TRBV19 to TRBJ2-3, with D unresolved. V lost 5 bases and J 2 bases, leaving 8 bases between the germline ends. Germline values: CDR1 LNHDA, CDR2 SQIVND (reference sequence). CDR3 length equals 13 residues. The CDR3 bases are TGTGCCAGTAGTCCAGGCAACACAGATACGCAGTATTTT. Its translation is CASSPGNTDTQYF.

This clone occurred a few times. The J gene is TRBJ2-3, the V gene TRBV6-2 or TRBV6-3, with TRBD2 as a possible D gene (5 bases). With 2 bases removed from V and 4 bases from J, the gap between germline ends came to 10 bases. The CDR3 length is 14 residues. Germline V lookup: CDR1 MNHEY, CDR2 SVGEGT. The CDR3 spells CASSYGLAADTQYF. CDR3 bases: TGTGCCAGCAGTTACGGACTGGCAGCAGATACGCAGTATTTT.

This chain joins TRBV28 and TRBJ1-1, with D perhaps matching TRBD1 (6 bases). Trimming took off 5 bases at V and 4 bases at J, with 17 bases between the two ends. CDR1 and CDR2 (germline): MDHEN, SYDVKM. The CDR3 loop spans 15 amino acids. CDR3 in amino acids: CASSPRGARTTEAFF. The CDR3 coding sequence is TGTGCCAGCAGTCCTCGGGGGGCCCGAACCACTGAAGCTTTCTTT.

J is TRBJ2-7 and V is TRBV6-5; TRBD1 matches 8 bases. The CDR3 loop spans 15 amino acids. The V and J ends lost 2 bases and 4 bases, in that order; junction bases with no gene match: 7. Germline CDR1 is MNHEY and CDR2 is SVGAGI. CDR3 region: CASSYGPGGQYEQYF. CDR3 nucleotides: TGTGCCAGCAGTTACGGGCCAGGGGGCCAGTACGAGCAGTACTTC.

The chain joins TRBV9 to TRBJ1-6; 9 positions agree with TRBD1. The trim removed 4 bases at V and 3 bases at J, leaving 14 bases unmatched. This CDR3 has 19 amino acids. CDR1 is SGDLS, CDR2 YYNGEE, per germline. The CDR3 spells CASSPSDRGPSFYNSPLHF. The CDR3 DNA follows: TGTGCCAGCAGCCCCTCGGACAGGGGCCCGTCATTCTATAATTCACCCCTCCACTTT.

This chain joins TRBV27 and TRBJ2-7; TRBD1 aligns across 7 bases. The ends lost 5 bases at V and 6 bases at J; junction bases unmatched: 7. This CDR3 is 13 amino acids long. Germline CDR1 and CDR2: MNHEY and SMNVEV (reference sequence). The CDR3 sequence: CASSPRQGLEQYF. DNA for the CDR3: TGTGCCAGCAGTCCCCGACAGGGCCTCGAGCAGTACTTC.

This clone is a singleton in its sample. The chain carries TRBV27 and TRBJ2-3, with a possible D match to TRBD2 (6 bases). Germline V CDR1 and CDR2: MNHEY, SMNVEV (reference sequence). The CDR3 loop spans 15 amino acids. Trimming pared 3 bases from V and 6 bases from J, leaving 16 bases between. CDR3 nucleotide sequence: TGTGCCAGCAGTTTTTCGGGAGAAGGAGGGGATACGCAGTATTTT. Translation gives CASSFSGEGGDTQYF.

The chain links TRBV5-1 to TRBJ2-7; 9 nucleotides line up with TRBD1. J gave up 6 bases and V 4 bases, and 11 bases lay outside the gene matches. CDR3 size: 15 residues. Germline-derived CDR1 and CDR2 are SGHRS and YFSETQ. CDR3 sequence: CASSDLGTGLLEQYF. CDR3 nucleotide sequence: TGCGCCAGCAGCGATCTTGGGACAGGGCTGCTCGAGCAGTACTTC.

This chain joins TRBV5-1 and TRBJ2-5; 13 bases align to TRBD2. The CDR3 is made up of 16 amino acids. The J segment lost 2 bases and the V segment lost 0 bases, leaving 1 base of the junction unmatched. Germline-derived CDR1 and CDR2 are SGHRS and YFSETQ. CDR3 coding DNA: TGCGCCAGCAGCTTGGGGGGACTAGCGGGACAAGAGACCCAGTACTTC. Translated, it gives CASSLGGLAGQETQYF. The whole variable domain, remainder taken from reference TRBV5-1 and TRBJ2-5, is KAGVTQTPRYLIKTRGQQVTLSCSPISGHRSVSWYQQTPGQGLQFLFEYFSETQRNKGNFPGRFSGRQFSNSRSEMNVSTLELGDSALYLCASSLGGLAGQETQYFGPGTRLLVL.

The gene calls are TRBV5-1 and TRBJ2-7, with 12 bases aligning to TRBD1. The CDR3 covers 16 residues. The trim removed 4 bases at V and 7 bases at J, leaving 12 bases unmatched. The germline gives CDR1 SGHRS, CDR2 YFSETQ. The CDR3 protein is CASSDIAGQGAGEQYF. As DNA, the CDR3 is TGCGCCAGCAGCGATATTGCGGGACAGGGGGCTGGGGAGCAGTACTTC.

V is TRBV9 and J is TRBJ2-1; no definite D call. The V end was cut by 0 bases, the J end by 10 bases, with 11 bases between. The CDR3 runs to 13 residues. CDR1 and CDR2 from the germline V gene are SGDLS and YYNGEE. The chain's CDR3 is CASSVGGASEQFF. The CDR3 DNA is TGTGCCAGCAGCGTAGGCGGAGCGAGCGAGCAGTTCTTC. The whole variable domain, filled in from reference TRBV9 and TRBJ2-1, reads DSGVTQTPKHLITATGQRVTLRCSPRSGDLSVYWYQQSLDQGLQFLIQYYNGEERAKGNILERFSAQQFPDLHSELNLSSLELGDSALYFCASSVGGASEQFFGPGTRLTVL.

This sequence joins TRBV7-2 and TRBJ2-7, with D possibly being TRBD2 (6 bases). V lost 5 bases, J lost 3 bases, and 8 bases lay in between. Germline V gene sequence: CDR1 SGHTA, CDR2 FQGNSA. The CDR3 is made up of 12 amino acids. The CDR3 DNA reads TGTGCCAGCAGCCAGACTAGCTACGAGCAGTACTTC. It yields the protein CASSQTSYEQYF.

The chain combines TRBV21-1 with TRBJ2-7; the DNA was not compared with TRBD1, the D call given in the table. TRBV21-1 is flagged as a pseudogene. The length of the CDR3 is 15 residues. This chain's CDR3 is CASSKDPGGRYEQYF. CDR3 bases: TGTGCCAGCAGCAAAGACCCAGGGGGTAGGTACGAGCAGTACTTC.

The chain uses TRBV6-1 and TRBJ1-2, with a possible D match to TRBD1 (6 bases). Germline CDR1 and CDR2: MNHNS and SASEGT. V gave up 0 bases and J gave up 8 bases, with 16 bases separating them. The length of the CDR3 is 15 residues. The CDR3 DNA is TGTGCCAGCAGTGAAGCCGGGACATCTCTCAAAGGCTACACCTTC. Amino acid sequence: CASSEAGTSLKGYTF.

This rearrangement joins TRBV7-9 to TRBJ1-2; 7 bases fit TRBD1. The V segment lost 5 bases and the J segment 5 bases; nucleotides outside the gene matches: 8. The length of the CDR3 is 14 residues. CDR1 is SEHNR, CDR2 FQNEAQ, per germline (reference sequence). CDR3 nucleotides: TGTGCCAGCAGCCCTAGGACAGGCCCGTATGGCTACACCTTC. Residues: CASSPRTGPYGYTF.

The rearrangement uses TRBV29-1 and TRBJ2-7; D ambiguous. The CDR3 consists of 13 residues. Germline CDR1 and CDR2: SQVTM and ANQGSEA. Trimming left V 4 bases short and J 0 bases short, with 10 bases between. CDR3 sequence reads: CSVAASNSYEQYF. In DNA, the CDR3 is TGCAGCGTTGCAGCGTCTAACTCCTACGAGCAGTACTTC.

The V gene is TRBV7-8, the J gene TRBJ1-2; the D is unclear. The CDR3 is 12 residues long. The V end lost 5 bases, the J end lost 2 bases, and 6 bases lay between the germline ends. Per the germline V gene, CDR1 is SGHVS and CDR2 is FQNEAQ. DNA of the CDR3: TGTGCCAGCAGCCGACAAAACTATGGCTACACCTTC. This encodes CASSRQNYGYTF.

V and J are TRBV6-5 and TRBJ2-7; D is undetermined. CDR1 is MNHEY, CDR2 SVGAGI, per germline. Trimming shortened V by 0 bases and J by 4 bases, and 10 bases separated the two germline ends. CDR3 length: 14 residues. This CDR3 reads CASSYSIEMYEQYF. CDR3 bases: TGTGCCAGCAGTTACTCTATAGAAATGTACGAGCAGTACTTC.

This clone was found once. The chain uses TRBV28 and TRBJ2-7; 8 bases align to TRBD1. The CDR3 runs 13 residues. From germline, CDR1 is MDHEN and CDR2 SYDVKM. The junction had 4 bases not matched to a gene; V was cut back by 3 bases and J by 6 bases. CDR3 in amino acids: CASSLTGAAEQYF. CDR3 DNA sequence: TGTGCCAGCAGTTTGACAGGGGCCGCCGAGCAGTACTTC.

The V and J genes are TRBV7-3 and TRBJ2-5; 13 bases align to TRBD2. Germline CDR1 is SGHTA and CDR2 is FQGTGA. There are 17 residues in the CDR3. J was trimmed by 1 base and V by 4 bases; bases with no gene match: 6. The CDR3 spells CASSSGGTSGVQETQYF. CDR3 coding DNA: TGTGCCAGCAGCTCCGGGGGGACTAGCGGGGTCCAAGAGACCCAGTACTTC.

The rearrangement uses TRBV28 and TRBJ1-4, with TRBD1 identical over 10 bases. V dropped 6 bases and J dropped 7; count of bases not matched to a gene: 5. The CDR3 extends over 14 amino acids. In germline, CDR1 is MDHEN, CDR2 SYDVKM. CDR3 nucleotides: TGTGCCAGCAGGACAGGGGGCGGAGGTGAAAAACTGTTTTTT. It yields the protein CASRTGGGGEKLFF.